These 28 T cell receptor beta chains were all obtained from the same sample, sequenced in a study of cytomegalovirus exposure and HLA in healthy donors. Only in-frame clones appear in the TCRdb table, and some are missing; sequencing was by immunoSEQ multiplex PCR. Of 150,000 to 200,000 clones detected, around nine tenths appear once; the ten largest clones hold approximately 1.5%. Sequencing used PBMCs. The receptors come from a woman in her 30s in good health and CMV-seronegative.

In this sample, this clone turned up once. This rearrangement joins TRBV4-1 to TRBJ1-1; no firm D call. Trimming took off 1 base at V and 1 base at J, with 10 bases between the two ends. Germline CDR1 MGHRA, CDR2 YSYEKL. The CDR3 covers 15 residues. CDR3 in DNA: TGCGCCAGCAGCCAAGTCCCGGAGCCGAACACTGAAGCTTTCTTT. Protein product: CASSQVPEPNTEAFF.

This chain uses TRBV18 with TRBJ1-6; D is unclear. The CDR3 is 13 amino acids. The germline V gene encodes CDR1 KGHSH and CDR2 LQKENI. Trimming took 3 bases from V and 6 from J, leaving 6 bases between them. The CDR3 coding sequence is TGTGCCAGCTCACCGGAGGCTAATTCACCCCTCCACTTT. It specifies CASSPEANSPLHF.

The rearrangement uses TRBV2 and TRBJ2-1, with 11 bases that match TRBD2. The CDR3 loop spans 16 amino acids. Germline CDR1 and CDR2: SNHLY and FYNNEI. J gave up 2 bases and V 8 bases, and 8 bases lay outside the gene matches. The CDR3 loop is CASGGGTSGPYNEQFF. The CDR3 coding sequence is TGTGCCAGCGGCGGCGGGACTAGCGGACCCTACAATGAGCAGTTCTTC.

V usage is TRBV4-1 and J usage is TRBJ2-7, with 7 bases lining up with TRBD1. CDR3 length: 17 amino acids. V dropped 0 bases and J dropped 7; count of bases not matched to a gene: 15. Germline CDR1 and CDR2: MGHRA and YSYEKL. The CDR3, as DNA: TGCGCCAGCAGCCAAGATTCATTAGGACAGGTCTCCGATGAGCAGTACTTC. Residues: CASSQDSLGQVSDEQYF.

CDR3 amino acids: CAWEQGLSVHNEQFF. DNA of the CDR3: TGTGCCTGGGAACAGGGGTTGTCTGTCCACAATGAGCAGTTCTTC. The rearrangement uses TRBV30 and TRBJ2-1; 7 bases are a match to TRBD1. The J segment lost 5 bases and the V segment lost 5 bases, leaving 12 bases of the junction unmatched. Germline V gives CDR1 GTSNPN, CDR2 SVGIG (reference sequence). CDR3 length: 15 amino acids. The full variable domain, completed using reference TRBV30 and TRBJ2-1, is SQTIHQWPATLVQPVGSPLSLECTVEGTSNPNLYWYRQAAGRGLQLLFYSVGIGQISSEVPQNLSASRPQDRQFILSSKKLLLSDSGFYLCAWEQGLSVHNEQFFGPGTRLTVL.

The V gene is TRBV11-2, the J gene TRBJ2-3, with D uncertain. V shed 4 bases and J shed 1 base, with 12 bases lying between them. The CDR3 loop spans 15 amino acids. Looked up from germline, CDR1 is SGHAT and CDR2 is FQNNGV. The CDR3 is CASSSFVGGTDTQYF. The CDR3 DNA is TGTGCCAGCAGCTCGTTTGTAGGAGGCACAGATACGCAGTATTTT.

J is TRBJ2-7 and V is TRBV9, with 8 bases fitting TRBD2. The CDR3 sequence is 14 residues long. Germline CDR1 and CDR2: SGDLS and YYNGEE. Unmatched junction bases numbered 5, after V lost 3 bases and J lost 3 bases. CDR3 bases: TGTGCCAGCAGCGCGCGGGGGGACCGCTACGAGCAGTACTTC. Translation gives CASSARGDRYEQYF. The full variable domain, rest sourced from reference TRBV9 and TRBJ2-7, is DSGVTQTPKHLITATGQRVTLRCSPRSGDLSVYWYQQSLDQGLQFLIQYYNGEERAKGNILERFSAQQFPDLHSELNLSSLELGDSALYFCASSARGDRYEQYFGPGTRLTVT.

The genes are TRBV2 and TRBJ1-5, with D perhaps TRBD1 (5 bases). Germline lookup yields CDR1 SNHLY and CDR2 FYNNEI. Trimming shortened V by 6 bases and J by 2 bases, and 11 bases separated the two germline ends. The CDR3 contains 14 residues. This CDR3 is CASRWGSGNQPQHF. The CDR3 nucleotides read TGTGCCAGCAGATGGGGCAGTGGCAATCAGCCCCAGCATTTT.

V and J are TRBV6-5 and TRBJ2-1, with 8 bases that match TRBD2. The V gene end was trimmed by 1 base and the J gene end by 3 bases; junction bases not matched to a gene: 2. This CDR3 region has 15 residues. CDR1 is MNHEY, CDR2 SVGAGI, per germline. CDR3 coding DNA: TGTGCCAGCAGTTACTTTCGGGGGGGCTACAATGAGCAGTTCTTC. Translated: CASSYFRGGYNEQFF.

V and J are TRBV15 and TRBJ1-2; maybe TRBD1 (5 bases). CDR1 and CDR2 (germline): LNHNV, YYDKDF (reference sequence). Trimming removed 2 bases at V and 3 bases at J, with 13 bases between. The CDR3 covers 15 residues. CDR3 region: CATSRIPGGDYGYTF. CDR3 in DNA: TGTGCCACCAGCAGAATTCCAGGAGGGGACTATGGCTACACCTTC.

The rearrangement joins TRBV4-3 to TRBJ2-2; 8 bases fit TRBD1. The germline V gene encodes CDR1 LGHNA and CDR2 YSLEER. Trimming took 4 bases from V and 1 from J; bases not matched to a gene: 5. The CDR3 spans 16 residues. The CDR3 DNA is TGCGCCAGCAGCCGATCGACAGGGGTGAACACCGGGGAGCTGTTTTTT. Translated: CASSRSTGVNTGELFF.

The chain combines TRBV19 with TRBJ1-6, with unresolved D. This CDR3 contains 15 residues. Germline V gene sequence: CDR1 LNHDA, CDR2 SQIVND (reference sequence). Trimming left V 6 bases short and J 7 bases short, with 16 bases between. CDR3: CASSVRPPGNSPLHF. In DNA, the CDR3 is TGTGCCAGTAGCGTCCGGCCCCCCGGGAATTCACCCCTCCACTTT.

The chain couples TRBV19 to TRBJ2-7; 10 nucleotides line up with TRBD2. This CDR3 region has 14 residues. Unmatched junction bases numbered 1, after V lost 5 bases and J lost 0 bases. Germline lookup yields CDR1 LNHDA and CDR2 SQIVND (reference sequence). CDR3 bases: TGTGCCAGTAGTGTAGCGGGGGGCTCCTACGAGCAGTACTTC. Protein sequence: CASSVAGGSYEQYF.

This clone was counted between two and nine times. The rearrangement links TRBV2 to TRBJ1-1, with a weak D call TRBD1 (6 bases). There are 13 residues in the CDR3. Germline loops: CDR1 SNHLY, CDR2 FYNNEI. V was clipped by 7 bases and J by 6 bases, with 15 bases between them. CDR3: CASKGHQWPEAFF. The DNA of the CDR3 is TGTGCCAGCAAGGGACATCAATGGCCTGAAGCTTTCTTT.

The chain is built from TRBV27 and TRBJ1-6; TRBD1 might be the D (5 bases). The germline V and J ends were trimmed by 2 bases and 5 bases, with 13 bases remaining between them. The germline V gene has CDR1 MNHEY and CDR2 SMNVEV (reference sequence). The CDR3 is 16 residues long. The CDR3 DNA is TGTGCCAGCAGTTTAATAGCGGGGCCAAATAATTCACCCCTCCACTTT. Its translation is CASSLIAGPNNSPLHF.

This chain uses TRBV27 with TRBJ1-2, with D possibly matching TRBD1 (6 bases). V gave up 3 bases and J gave up 1 base, with 12 bases separating them. Germline V gene sequence: CDR1 MNHEY, CDR2 SMNVEV (reference sequence). This CDR3 has 15 amino acids. The CDR3 spells CASSFGTPINYGYTF. In DNA form, the CDR3 reads TGTGCCAGCAGTTTTGGGACACCAATTAACTATGGCTACACCTTC.

The gene calls are TRBV6-5 and TRBJ2-7; 7 bases map to TRBD2. The length of the CDR3 is 15 residues. V shed 0 bases, J shed 6 bases, and the junction held 8 bases outside the gene matches. In germline, CDR1 is MNHEY, CDR2 SVGAGI. CDR3 loop: CASSYSSGVSSEQYF. CDR3 nucleotide sequence: TGTGCCAGCAGTTACTCAAGCGGGGTATCGAGCGAGCAGTACTTC.

The rearrangement uses TRBV13 and TRBJ1-2, with 7 bases fitting TRBD1. CDR3 length: 14 amino acids. After removal of 3 bases from V and 2 bases from J, the junction contained 3 bases not matched to a gene. Germline assignment: CDR1 PRHDT and CDR2 FYEKMQ (reference sequence). The CDR3 coding sequence is TGTGCCAGCAGCTTCCTGACAGGGAACTATGGCTACACCTTC. Encoded protein: CASSFLTGNYGYTF.

CDR3 nucleotides: TGTGCCAGCAGCCCCCGGGACAGGACCCTAAACACTGAAGCTTTCTTT. Translation: CASSPRDRTLNTEAFF. This chain links TRBV7-9 with TRBJ1-1, with 8 bases fitting TRBD1. CDR1 and CDR2 (germline): SEHNR, FQNEAQ (reference sequence). The CDR3 is made up of 16 amino acids. With V trimmed by 5 bases and J by 2 bases, 10 bases remained unmatched.

The chain combines TRBV14 with TRBJ2-3; possible D gene TRBD1, 6 bases. From germline, CDR1 is SGHDN and CDR2 FVKESK. The CDR3 contains 14 residues. Trimming cost V 9 bases and J 0 bases, with 13 bases left between them. CDR3 in amino acids: CASTDSTSTDTQYF. Written as DNA, the CDR3 is TGTGCCAGTACGGACAGTACTAGCACAGATACGCAGTATTTT.

The chain couples TRBV5-1 to TRBJ1-1; no firm D call. The CDR3 length is 14 residues. The germline V and J ends were trimmed by 2 bases and 6 bases, with 14 bases remaining between them. Germline V CDR1 and CDR2: SGHRS, YFSETQ. The CDR3 spells CASSLFTEGAEAFF. DNA for the CDR3: TGCGCCAGCAGCTTATTCACCGAGGGCGCTGAAGCTTTCTTT.

The CDR3 bases are TGTGCCAGCAGTGGGTATGGAGGGGGACTAGCGGGGGCCTACGAGCAGTACTTC. It translates to CASSGYGGGLAGAYEQYF. V is TRBV27 and J is TRBJ2-7; TRBD2 matches 14 bases. V shed 5 bases and J 2 bases; nucleotides not matched to a gene: 11. Germline V lookup: CDR1 MNHEY, CDR2 SMNVEV (reference sequence). The CDR3 spans 18 residues.

Written as DNA, the CDR3 is TGCGCCAGCAGTGATGGCAGAAGTGGCTACACCTTC. Amino acids: CASSDGRSGYTF. The chain combines TRBV10-1 with TRBJ1-2; D is undetermined. There are 12 residues in the CDR3. The V end was cut by 3 bases, the J end by 7 bases, with 9 bases between. From germline, CDR1 is WNHNN and CDR2 SYGVQD (reference sequence).

This sequence joins TRBV6-1 and TRBJ2-6, with unresolved D. The CDR3 has 15 residues. The V end lost 5 bases, the J end lost 0 bases, and 8 bases lay between the germline ends. Germline V gene lookup returns CDR1 MNHNS and CDR2 SASEGT. CDR3 loop: CASSSKSSGANVLTF. CDR3 DNA: TGTGCCAGCAGTAGTAAGAGCTCTGGGGCCAACGTCCTGACTTTC.

V and J are TRBV5-4 and TRBJ2-2; perhaps TRBD2 as D (5 bases). The CDR3 runs to 15 residues. Trimming removed 0 bases from V and 3 bases from J, with 9 bases in between. Germline V gene sequence: CDR1 SGHNT, CDR2 YYREEE (reference sequence). The CDR3 protein is CASSLAGVDTGELFF. Written as DNA, the CDR3 is TGTGCCAGCAGCTTGGCCGGGGTCGACACCGGGGAGCTGTTTTTT.

The DNA for the CDR3 is TGCAGCGTTGAAGATCGGCAGACTACCGGGGAGCTGTTTTTT. It encodes CSVEDRQTTGELFF. This sequence joins TRBV29-1 and TRBJ2-2; no firm D call. Germline V gives CDR1 SQVTM, CDR2 ANQGSEA. This CDR3 comprises 14 residues. Trimming stripped 0 bases from V and 5 bases from J, with 10 bases between.

This clone was detected a few times. The gene calls are TRBV18 and TRBJ1-6; unclear D gene. The germline V gene encodes CDR1 KGHSH and CDR2 LQKENI. The CDR3 covers 15 residues. V lost 4 bases, J lost 1 base, and 8 bases lay in between. CDR3 coding DNA: TGTGCCAGCTCACAACGGGAATCCTATAATTCACCCCTCCACTTT. It encodes CASSQRESYNSPLHF.

CDR3 in DNA: TGTGCCAGCCAGGGTGAAATGAACACTGAAGCTTTCTTT. This sequence encodes CASQGEMNTEAFF. The V call is TRBV5-6, the J call TRBJ1-1, with D maybe TRBD1 (5 bases). CDR3 size: 13 residues. Deletions cut 7 bases from V and 0 bases from J, with 10 bases between. Germline loops: CDR1 SGHDT, CDR2 YYEEEE.